This passage covers 23 T cell receptor beta chains from one sample sequenced in a study of response to subunit inactivated influenza vaccine. Each CDR3 protein gets one entry after TCRdb re-called the RT-PCR reads with MiXCR. The sample holds over 400,000 distinct CDR3 sequences, 10% to 15% seen once. The material was PBMCs from blood, obtained roughly 45 days after vaccination. The receptors shown here come from a man aged 50-59 years who received an inactivated influenza vaccine.

This clonotype has more than one count but fewer than ten. The V and J genes are TRBV7-8 and TRBJ2-5, with a weak D call TRBD1 (5 bases). The ends were cut back, 5 bases at V and 1 base at J, with 14 bases in the middle. The CDR3 covers 15 residues. Per germline, CDR1 SGHVS and CDR2 FQNEAQ. CDR3 protein: CASSPHRQIQETQYF. The CDR3 nucleotides are TGTGCCAGCAGCCCACACCGACAGATCCAAGAGACCCAGTACTTC.

In this sample, this clonotype turned up a few times. The chain recombines TRBV7-3 with TRBJ2-3, with TRBD2 as a possible D gene (5 bases). The ends were cut back, 0 bases at V and 3 bases at J, with 16 bases in the middle. The germline CDR1 and CDR2 sequences are SGHTA and FQGTGA. This CDR3 has 17 residues. CDR3 nucleotide sequence: TGTGCCAGCAGCTTAACTAGTGGGAGTGATTCGACAGATACGCAGTATTTT. This encodes CASSLTSGSDSTDTQYF.

The chain combines TRBV7-8 with TRBJ2-3, with 8 bases identical to TRBD2. This CDR3 is built from 15 residues. Germline V gene data show CDR1 as SGHVS and CDR2 as FQNEAQ. With 7 bases clipped from V and 2 bases from J, the junction kept 8 bases outside the gene matches. CDR3 in DNA: TGTGCCAGCACCCTGTTCGGGGGGGTCACAGATACGCAGTATTTT. It codes for CASTLFGGVTDTQYF. The full variable domain, its missing parts supplied by reference TRBV7-8 and TRBJ2-3, is GAGVSQSPRYKVAKRGQDVALRCDPISGHVSLFWYQQALGQGPEFLTYFQNEAQLDKSGLPSDRFFAERPEGSVSTLKIQRTQQEDSAVYLCASTLFGGVTDTQYFGPGTRLTVL.

The V gene is TRBV15, the J gene TRBJ2-5; 8 nucleotides line up with TRBD2. CDR3 length equals 15 residues. J was trimmed by 5 bases and V by 2 bases; bases with no gene match: 7. Germline loops: CDR1 LNHNV, CDR2 YYDKDF (reference sequence). CDR3 residues: CATSRRLPGGETQYF. Here the CDR3 DNA reads TGTGCCACCAGCAGACGACTGCCGGGAGGGGAGACCCAGTACTTC.

The CDR3 protein is CASSLGQTLNEKLFF. Here the CDR3 DNA reads TGTGCCAGCAGCCTAGGACAGACTCTAAATGAAAAACTGTTTTTT. The chain couples TRBV7-2 to TRBJ1-4; tentatively, D is TRBD1 (6 bases). V lost 5 bases and J lost 5, with 15 bases in between. The CDR3 consists of 15 residues. CDR1 and CDR2 (germline): SGHTA, FQGNSA.

The rearrangement uses TRBV20-1 and TRBJ1-2; D gene uncertain. The CDR3 is 11 residues long. Trimming stripped 7 bases from V and 5 bases from J, with 11 bases between. Germline V gene data show CDR1 as DFQATT and CDR2 as SNEGSKA (reference sequence). The DNA for the CDR3 is TGCAGTGTCGGGTCCCAATATGGCTACACCTTC. It yields the protein CSVGSQYGYTF.

This clonotype has a handful of counts. The V gene is TRBV21-1, the J gene TRBJ2-7. TRBV21-1 is shown as a pseudogene. The CDR3 has 14 residues. In DNA form, the CDR3 reads TGTGCCAGCAGCCTTCGCAGGACGGCCTACGAGCAGTACTTC. As protein: CASSLRRTAYEQYF.

This clonotype has at least ten counts. The chain has TRBV15 and TRBJ2-1; tentative D call: TRBD1 (6 bases). The germline V gene has CDR1 LNHNV and CDR2 YYDKDF (reference sequence). This CDR3 spans 16 amino acids. V lost 0 bases and J lost 0, with 9 bases in between. CDR3 coding DNA: TGTGCCACCAGCAGAGATAGGGGGAGCTCCTACAATGAGCAGTTCTTC. Its protein is CATSRDRGSSYNEQFF.

The chain couples TRBV28 to TRBJ1-4, with D possibly matching TRBD1 (5 bases). V lost 7 bases and J 2 bases, leaving 11 bases between the germline ends. The germline V gene has CDR1 MDHEN and CDR2 SYDVKM. The CDR3 length is 14 residues. In DNA, the CDR3 is TGTGCCAGCAACCCCGGGGCGACTAATGAAAAACTGTTTTTT. Amino acids: CASNPGATNEKLFF.

This clonotype was recorded a few times. The rearrangement links TRBV6-1 to TRBJ1-1; D is unresolved. Trimming removed 2 bases at V and 0 bases at J, with 13 bases between. The CDR3 has 16 residues. CDR1 and CDR2 from the germline V gene are MNHNS and SASEGT. The CDR3 protein is CASSESPGIVNTEAFF. CDR3 nucleotide sequence: TGTGCCAGCAGTGAATCCCCGGGCATCGTGAACACTGAAGCTTTCTTT.

The chain is built from TRBV12-3 or TRBV12-4 and TRBJ2-2; TRBD2 agrees at 7 bases. The CDR3 extends over 15 amino acids. J was trimmed by 5 bases and V by 6 bases; bases with no gene match: 9. CDR3 sequence (DNA): TGTGCCAGCAGCCTCGGGGTTAGCGGGACCGGGGAGCTGTTTTTT. This codes for CASSLGVSGTGELFF.

The J gene is TRBJ2-7, the V gene TRBV6-2 or TRBV6-3; the match to TRBD2 covers 8 bases. From germline, CDR1 is MNHEY and CDR2 SVGEGT. V was pared by 2 bases and J by 2 bases, with 11 bases of the junction left unmatched. The CDR3 covers 17 residues. The CDR3 coding sequence is TGTGCCAGCAGTTACCTTACATTTCGGGGGGGACCCTACGAGCAGTACTTC. This codes for CASSYLTFRGGPYEQYF.

This clonotype has only a few counts. The chain uses TRBV4-2 and TRBJ2-2, with 9 nucleotides matching TRBD2. V shed 0 bases, J shed 6 bases, and the junction held 8 bases outside the gene matches. This CDR3 spans 17 amino acids. Per the germline V gene, CDR1 is LGHNA and CDR2 is YNFKEQ. CDR3 DNA sequence: TGTGCCAGCAGCCAAGATGGGGGACTAGCCATCGCCGGGGAGCTGTTTTTT. This codes for CASSQDGGLAIAGELFF.

The V and J genes are TRBV11-1 and TRBJ2-5; tentative D call: TRBD2 (6 bases). The CDR3 has 20 amino acids. V shed 1 base and J shed 0 bases, with 24 bases lying between them. Looked up from germline, CDR1 is SGHAT and CDR2 is FQDESV (reference sequence). CDR3: CASSLVDPRPPAGYQETQYF. The CDR3 nucleotides are TGTGCCAGCAGCTTAGTCGACCCTCGACCGCCCGCGGGGTACCAAGAGACCCAGTACTTC.

The chain links TRBV7-8 to TRBJ1-3, with D possibly matching TRBD1 (5 bases). Trimming pared 0 bases from V and 4 bases from J, leaving 19 bases between. Germline V gives CDR1 SGHVS, CDR2 FQNEAQ. The CDR3 is 18 amino acids. This chain's CDR3 is CASSLARLWAGAGNTIYF. In nucleotides, the CDR3 is TGTGCCAGCAGCTTAGCCAGACTGTGGGCCGGGGCCGGAAACACCATATATTTT.

The V gene is TRBV24-1, the J gene TRBJ2-3; 10 bases match TRBD2. CDR1 KGHDR and CDR2 SFDVKD come from the germline V gene. The CDR3 has 17 residues. The ends lost 1 base at V and 0 bases at J; junction bases unmatched: 3. CDR3 amino acids: CATSDFGAGGSTDTQYF. Here the CDR3 DNA reads TGTGCCACCAGTGATTTTGGAGCGGGAGGGAGCACAGATACGCAGTATTTT.

This clonotype turned up a few times. The chain links TRBV27 to TRBJ1-1; D is undetermined. The CDR3 runs to 16 residues. Germline loops: CDR1 MNHEY, CDR2 SMNVEV (reference sequence). The V end was cut by 0 bases, the J end by 0 bases, with 11 bases between. CDR3 in DNA: TGTGCCAGCAGTTTATCGCCCGGGAGTATGAACACTGAAGCTTTCTTT. It encodes CASSLSPGSMNTEAFF.

The rearrangement links TRBV29-1 to TRBJ2-5; TRBD1 agrees at 9 bases. With 2 bases clipped from V and 5 bases from J, the junction kept 18 bases outside the gene matches. This CDR3 region has 18 residues. Germline values: CDR1 SQVTM, CDR2 ANQGSEA. This chain's CDR3 is CSVEKIPPGDRVQETQYF. As DNA, the CDR3 is TGCAGCGTTGAAAAGATCCCTCCGGGGGACAGGGTGCAGGAGACCCAGTACTTC.

V is TRBV11-1 and J is TRBJ2-1; D is perhaps TRBD2 (6 bases). V was clipped by 5 bases and J by 6 bases, with 26 bases between them. The CDR3 runs to 18 residues. Germline CDR1 and CDR2: SGHAT and FQDESV (reference sequence). The CDR3 here is CASSAPRLVLLHINEQFF. CDR3 DNA: TGTGCCAGCAGCGCCCCACGACTAGTTCTCCTGCATATCAATGAGCAGTTCTTC. Together with reference TRBV11-1 and TRBJ2-1, the CDR3 gives the full variable domain: EAEVAQSPRYKITEKSQAVAFWCDPISGHATLYWYRQILGQGPELLVQFQDESVVDDSQLPKDRFSAERLKGVDSTLKIQPAELGDSAMYLCASSAPRLVLLHINEQFFGPGTRLTVL.

Turning to this clonotype: This may be a read error: a much more frequent sequence differs by one nucleotide. J is TRBJ2-7 and V is TRBV28, with D tentatively TRBD1 or TRBD2 (5 bases each). Germline loops: CDR1 MDHEN, CDR2 SYDVKM. The CDR3 has 15 amino acids. The germline V and J ends were trimmed by 8 bases and 0 bases, with 17 bases remaining between them. The CDR3 reads CASGMGPNLSYEQYF. CDR3 coding DNA: TGTGCCAGCGGTATGGGACCGAACCTCTCCTACGAGCAGTACTTC.

Note on this clonotype: A much bigger clone sits one base away, suggesting this may be a read error. The chain recombines TRBV7-8 with TRBJ1-1; TRBD1 agrees at 9 bases. Germline-derived CDR1 and CDR2 are SGHVS and FQNEAQ. The CDR3 loop spans 14 amino acids. Trimming took 5 bases from V and 3 from J; bases not matched to a gene: 4. The CDR3 loop reads CASSKQGAYTEAFF. In nucleotides, the CDR3 is TGTGCCAGCAGCAAACAGGGGGCCTACACTGAAGCTTTCTTT. Looking up the rest from reference TRBV7-8 and TRBJ1-1 gives the full variable domain: GAGVSQSPRYKVAKRGQDVALRCDPISGHVSLFWYQQALGQGPEFLTYFQNEAQLDKSGLPSDRFFAERPEGSVSTLKIQRTQQEDSAVYLCASSKQGAYTEAFFGQGTRLTVV.

The rearrangement joins TRBV10-3 to TRBJ1-5; D not certain. The CDR3 length is 15 residues. V shed 4 bases and J shed 1 base, with 11 bases lying between them. Germline values: CDR1 ENHRY, CDR2 SYGVKD. CDR3 DNA sequence: TGTGCCATCAGTGCCGGTGGCGGGAGCAATCAGCCCCAGCATTTT. This translates into CAISAGGGSNQPQHF.

This clonotype was detected a few times. The V gene is TRBV18, the J gene TRBJ1-1, with TRBD1 as a possible D gene (6 bases). CDR1 is KGHSH, CDR2 LQKENI, per germline. This CDR3 is 14 amino acids long. Trimming took 5 bases from V and 6 from J, leaving 16 bases between them. CDR3 sequence: CASSATGGGAEAFF. CDR3 nucleotides: TGTGCCAGCTCAGCGACAGGTGGGGGAGCTGAAGCTTTCTTT.